The 11 T cell receptor beta chains below come from one sample, sequenced in a study of cytomegalovirus exposure and HLA in healthy donors. The PCR employed 60 Vbeta primers together with 13 Jbeta primers. Measured with immunoSEQ multiplex PCR; TCRdb has only the in-frame clones, and not every one. This sample has approximately 120,000 clones, with around 72% found just once. Specimen: PBMCs. The receptors shown here come from a woman in her fifties or sixties in good health and CMV-seropositive.

V and J are TRBV11-3 and TRBJ1-1; 9 bases align to TRBD1. The germline gives CDR1 SGHNT, CDR2 YENEEA. CDR3 length: 17 amino acids. Trimming at V came to 5 bases and at J to 1 base, leaving 11 bases not matched to a gene. The CDR3 DNA is TGTGCCAGCAGCCGATGGGACAGGGAAGTAGGGAACACTGAAGCTTTCTTT. Protein sequence: CASSRWDREVGNTEAFF. The full variable domain, in which reference TRBV11-3 and TRBJ1-1 provide the parts outside the CDR3, is EAGVVQSPRYKIIEKKQPVAFWCNPISGHNTLYWYLQNLGQGPELLIRYENEEAVDDSQLPKDRFSAERLKGVDSTLKIQPAELGDSAVYLCASSRWDREVGNTEAFFGQGTRLTVV.

The gene calls are TRBV27 and TRBJ2-5, with a possible D match to TRBD2 (5 bases). V was pared by 4 bases and J by 5 bases, with 17 bases between. The CDR3 runs to 15 residues. CDR1 is MNHEY and CDR2 is SMNVEV in the germline V gene (reference sequence). The CDR3 nucleotides read TGTGCCAGCAGTTCCCTCGGGGTTGGAGAGGAGACCCAGTACTTC. Amino acids: CASSSLGVGEETQYF.

This clone was seen repeatedly, ten times or more. The CDR3, as DNA: TGTGCCAGCAGTAAACGGGACTTAAACACTGAAGCTTTCTTT. It codes for CASSKRDLNTEAFF. The chain has TRBV2 and TRBJ1-1, with a weak D call TRBD1 (5 bases). V was trimmed by 5 bases and J by 2 bases, leaving 12 bases between them. Germline CDR1 reads SNHLY; CDR2 reads FYNNEI. The CDR3 has 14 residues.

The chain combines TRBV19 with TRBJ1-5; possibly TRBD1 for D (5 bases). The CDR3 has 15 amino acids. V lost 5 bases and J lost 3, with 14 bases in between. Germline assignment: CDR1 LNHDA and CDR2 SQIVND (reference sequence). CDR3 in DNA: TGTGCCAGTAGTCCGAAGGCGGGACCCAATCAGCCCCAGCATTTT. This codes for CASSPKAGPNQPQHF.

This clone was observed a handful of times. The chain carries TRBV19 and TRBJ1-5; tentatively, D is TRBD1 (6 bases). Trimming pared 4 bases from V and 6 bases from J, leaving 16 bases between. The CDR3 sequence is 15 residues long. The germline CDR1 and CDR2 sequences are LNHDA and SQIVND (reference sequence). CDR3 sequence reads: CASSTDSGTGQPQHF. The CDR3 region has the DNA TGTGCCAGTAGTACGGACAGCGGGACGGGTCAGCCCCAGCATTTT.

V usage is TRBV7-6 and J usage is TRBJ1-2; 10 nucleotides line up with TRBD1. The CDR3 sequence is 15 residues long. CDR1 SGHVS and CDR2 FNYEAQ come from the germline V gene. V lost 5 bases and J lost 7; bases outside the gene matches: 10. The CDR3, as DNA: TGTGCCAGCAGCCAACTGACAGGGGGCGTGAGTGGCTACACCTTC. It specifies CASSQLTGGVSGYTF.

V is TRBV28 and J is TRBJ1-1; 12 nucleotides align to TRBD1. CDR1 and CDR2 from the germline V gene are MDHEN and SYDVKM. The CDR3 is made up of 18 amino acids. After removal of 4 bases from V and 3 bases from J, the junction contained 12 bases not matched to a gene. The chain's CDR3 is CASSSVPGQGARHTEAFF. DNA for the CDR3: TGTGCCAGCAGTTCAGTCCCGGGACAGGGGGCTCGGCACACTGAAGCTTTCTTT.

The chain has TRBV5-6 and TRBJ2-1, with D possibly being TRBD2 (6 bases). The germline V gene has CDR1 SGHDT and CDR2 YYEEEE. Trimming left V 0 bases short and J 6 bases short, with 22 bases between. The CDR3 contains 18 residues. The CDR3 nucleotides read TGTGCCAGCAGCTTGGACGGTCGGGTAGGGACTCGTCTCAATGAGCAGTTCTTC. Amino acids: CASSLDGRVGTRLNEQFF.

This chain connects TRBV7-8 to TRBJ1-1; TRBD1 matches 8 bases. The germline CDR1 and CDR2 sequences are SGHVS and FQNEAQ. V was clipped by 5 bases and J by 4 bases; unmatched bases: 12. This CDR3 contains 16 residues. CDR3 in amino acids: CASSGYTGGFSTEAFF. CDR3 sequence (DNA): TGTGCCAGCAGCGGTTACACAGGGGGGTTTAGCACTGAAGCTTTCTTT.

This chain joins TRBV11-1 and TRBJ2-7, with 9 bases matching TRBD2. V was clipped by 1 base and J by 10 bases; unmatched bases: 11. The germline V gene has CDR1 SGHAT and CDR2 FQDESV (reference sequence). There are 15 residues in the CDR3. The CDR3 DNA sequence: TGTGCCAGCAGCTTAGAAACGGGACTAGCTTCGCACCAGTACTTC. Its protein is CASSLETGLASHQYF. Looking up the rest from reference TRBV11-1 and TRBJ2-7 gives the full variable domain: EAEVAQSPRYKITEKSQAVAFWCDPISGHATLYWYRQILGQGPELLVQFQDESVVDDSQLPKDRFSAERLKGVDSTLKIQPAELGDSAMYLCASSLETGLASHQYFGPGTRLTVT.

This chain links TRBV20-1 with TRBJ2-1; D unresolved. In germline, CDR1 is DFQATT, CDR2 SNEGSKA (reference sequence). This CDR3 is 11 amino acids long. V was shortened by 3 bases and J by 8 bases, with 8 bases between the two germline ends. CDR3 nucleotide sequence: TGCAGTGCTAGTACCCCGGATGAGCAGTTCTTC. It codes for CSASTPDEQFF.